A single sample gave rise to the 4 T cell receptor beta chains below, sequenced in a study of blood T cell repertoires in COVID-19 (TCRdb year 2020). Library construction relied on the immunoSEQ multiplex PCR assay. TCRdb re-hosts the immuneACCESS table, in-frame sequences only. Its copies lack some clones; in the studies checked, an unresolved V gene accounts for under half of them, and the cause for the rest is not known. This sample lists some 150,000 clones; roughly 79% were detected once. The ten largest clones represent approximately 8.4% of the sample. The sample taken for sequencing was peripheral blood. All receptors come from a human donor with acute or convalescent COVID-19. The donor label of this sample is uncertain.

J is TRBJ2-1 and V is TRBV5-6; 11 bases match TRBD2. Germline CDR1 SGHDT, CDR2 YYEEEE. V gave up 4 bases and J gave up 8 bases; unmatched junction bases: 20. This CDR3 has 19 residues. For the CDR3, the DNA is TGTGCCAGCAGCCCCTCCGGAGCTAGCGGGGGGTCCGCGTGGTATGAGCAGTTCTTC. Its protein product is CASSPSGASGGSAWYEQFF.

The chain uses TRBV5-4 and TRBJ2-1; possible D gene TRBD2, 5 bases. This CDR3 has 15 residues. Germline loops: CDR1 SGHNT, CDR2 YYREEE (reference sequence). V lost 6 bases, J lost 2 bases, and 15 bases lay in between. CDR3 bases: TGTGCCAGCACCCTCAAGGTGGGAGCCTACAATGAGCAGTTCTTC. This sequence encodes CASTLKVGAYNEQFF.

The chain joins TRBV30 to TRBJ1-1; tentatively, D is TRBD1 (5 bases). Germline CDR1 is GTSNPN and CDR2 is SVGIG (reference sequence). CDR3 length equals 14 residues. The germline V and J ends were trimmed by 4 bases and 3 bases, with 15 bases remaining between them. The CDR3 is CAWISHLRDTEAFF. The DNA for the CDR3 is TGTGCCTGGATTTCCCACCTCAGGGACACTGAAGCTTTCTTT.

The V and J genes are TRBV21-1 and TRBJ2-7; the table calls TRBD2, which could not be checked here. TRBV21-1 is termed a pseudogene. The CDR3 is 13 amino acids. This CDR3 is CASSMGSSYEQYV. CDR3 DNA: TGTGCCAGCAGTATGGGGAGCTCCTACGAGCAGTACGTC.